The 11 T cell receptor beta chains below were found in one sample sequenced in a study of PD-1 blockade in classical Hodgkin lymphoma. With no exception, relapse followed autologous stem cell transplantation in all patients, and brentuximab vedotin exposure varied. Libraries were prepared by immunoSEQ multiplex PCR; TCRdb keeps only in-frame clonotypes and omits some of them. The sample includes 26,000 or so clones, around 70% of them seen just once. Material: peripheral blood mononuclear cells (PBMCs), obtained before the second cycle of nivolumab. The receptors come from a human donor with classical Hodgkin lymphoma.

The rearrangement joins TRBV7-9 to TRBJ2-7; the D is unclear. V dropped 1 base and J dropped 6 bases, with 13 bases sitting between them. Germline V CDR1 and CDR2: SEHNR, FQNEAQ (reference sequence). This CDR3 region has 14 residues. The CDR3 protein is CASSLDLLSGEQYF. The CDR3 region has the DNA TGTGCCAGCAGCTTAGACCTACTTAGTGGCGAGCAGTACTTC.

V usage is TRBV6-1 and J usage is TRBJ1-6; TRBD1 matches 7 bases. This CDR3 has 15 amino acids. Germline trimming cut 2 bases from V and 4 bases from J; bases unmatched to any gene: 2. The germline V gene encodes CDR1 MNHNS and CDR2 SASEGT. CDR3: CASSESQGYNSPLHF. DNA for the CDR3: TGTGCCAGCAGTGAATCACAGGGGTATAATTCACCCCTCCACTTT.

The chain links TRBV10-2 to TRBJ2-3, with 13 bases lining up with TRBD2. This CDR3 spans 19 amino acids. V was clipped by 7 bases and J by 4 bases; unmatched bases: 17. CDR1 WSHSY and CDR2 SAAADI come from the germline V gene. Written as DNA, the CDR3 is TGCGCCAGCACCCTGGGACTAGCGGGGTTCCGAGGGGCCGCAGATACGCAGTATTTT. Translated, it gives CASTLGLAGFRGAADTQYF.

J is TRBJ1-5 and V is TRBV4-3, with D possibly matching TRBD1 (6 bases). The CDR3 is 16 amino acids. CDR1 and CDR2 from the germline V gene are LGHNA and YSLEER. Trimming took off 0 bases at V and 3 bases at J, with 12 bases between the two ends. The CDR3 here is CASSQDTGMINQPQHF. CDR3 nucleotides: TGCGCCAGCAGCCAAGACACAGGGATGATCAATCAGCCCCAGCATTTT.

The chain is built from TRBV28 and TRBJ2-1; D remains ambiguous. The germline V and J ends were trimmed by 10 bases and 3 bases, with 13 bases remaining between them. CDR1 and CDR2 from the germline V gene are MDHEN and SYDVKM. The CDR3 contains 13 residues. The CDR3 here is CATQTDYYNEQFF. Written as DNA, the CDR3 is TGTGCCACCCAGACCGATTACTACAATGAGCAGTTCTTC.

This clone was recorded only once. This chain connects TRBV30 to TRBJ1-2, with D perhaps TRBD1 (5 bases). With 2 bases removed from V and 4 bases from J, the gap between germline ends came to 11 bases. Per the germline V gene, CDR1 is GTSNPN and CDR2 is SVGIG (reference sequence). The length of the CDR3 is 13 residues. DNA of the CDR3: TGTGCCTGGAGTCCGGGGGTTCGCTATGGCTACACCTTC. Translating gives CAWSPGVRYGYTF.

The rearrangement uses TRBV5-1 and TRBJ2-2, with 10 bases identical to TRBD1. Germline trimming cut 3 bases from V and 8 bases from J; bases unmatched to any gene: 13. This CDR3 comprises 17 residues. Germline CDR1 SGHRS, CDR2 YFSETQ. In DNA form, the CDR3 reads TGCGCCAGCAGCTCGATTGGGACAGGGGTTGTTGGAGGGGAGCTGTTTTTT. Protein product: CASSSIGTGVVGGELFF.

This clone was picked up a small number of times. The chain employs TRBV5-4 and TRBJ1-3; no clear D gene. There are 14 residues in the CDR3. V lost 3 bases and J lost 2, with 9 bases in between. The V gene's germline CDR1 is SGHNT and CDR2 YYREEE (reference sequence). CDR3 protein: CASSSSETGNTIYF. CDR3 in DNA: TGTGCCAGCAGCTCCTCGGAAACTGGAAACACCATATATTTT.

This chain joins TRBV28 and TRBJ1-1; D is unresolved. CDR3 length: 15 residues. Germline CDR1 and CDR2: MDHEN and SYDVKM. V gave up 7 bases and J gave up 5 bases, with 20 bases separating them. As DNA, the CDR3 is TGTGCCAGCATCAGTCCCCCTGTCGGGAAAACTGAAGCTTTCTTT. Encoded protein: CASISPPVGKTEAFF.

The chain joins TRBV6-5 to TRBJ1-4; possible D gene TRBD1, 6 bases. Looked up from germline, CDR1 is MNHEY and CDR2 is SVGAGI. V was cut by 10 bases and J by 4 bases, with 10 bases left in between. The CDR3 contains 12 residues. For the CDR3, the DNA is TGTGCCACCCAGGGGTATAATGAAAAACTGTTTTTT. Protein sequence: CATQGYNEKLFF.

The rearrangement uses TRBV6-5 and TRBJ2-4; D gene ambiguous. The germline gives CDR1 MNHEY, CDR2 SVGAGI. This CDR3 has 15 residues. Trimming removed 3 bases at V and 4 bases at J, with 13 bases between. CDR3 in amino acids: CASSYRADPKNIQYF. The CDR3, as DNA: TGTGCCAGCAGTTATAGGGCAGATCCAAAAAACATTCAGTACTTC.